This T cell receptor (beta chain) was found in a study of PD-L1 blockade in urothelial cancer. Background on the study: Every 3 weeks, patients received intravenous atezolizumab 1,200 mg, beginning 2014. Analyses were performed on blood at 3 weeks after treatment start (the second dose) and at 6 weeks.

The time point denotes: peripheral blood 6 weeks after treatment start. Only in-frame clones appear in the TCRdb table, and some are missing; sequencing was by immunoSEQ multiplex PCR. The table has about 41,000 clones, 70% to 90% seen once; the top ten hold 2.6%. This TCR came from a man aged 70-80 years with urothelial cancer. Source: PBMCs, taken around atezolizumab (anti-PD-L1) treatment.

The DNA of the CDR3 is TGTGCCAGTAGTATTCGGGACATAGGGACAGATACGCAGTATTTT. As protein: CASSIRDIGTDTQYF. V gene TRBV19 combines with J gene TRBJ2-3; a weak D match, TRBD1 (6 bases). The CDR3 contains 15 residues. CDR1 is LNHDA and CDR2 is SQIVND in the germline V gene (reference sequence). V dropped 3 bases and J dropped 3 bases, with 13 bases sitting between them. Drawing the rest from reference TRBV19 and TRBJ2-3, the complete variable domain is DGGITQSPKYLFRKEGQNVTLSCEQNLNHDAMYWYRQDPGQGLRLIYYSQIVNDFQKGDIAEGYSVSREKKESFPLTVTSAQKNPTAFYLCASSIRDIGTDTQYFGPGTRLTVL.